Below, 20 T cell receptor beta chains from the same sample are listed, as sequenced in a study of cytomegalovirus exposure and HLA in healthy donors. The method was immunoSEQ multiplex PCR; TCRdb's version includes in-frame clones alone and lacks a portion of them. The sample consists of around 130,000 clones, roughly 86% of them appearing once. Sequenced material: PBMCs. Receptors originate from a man aged 25-40 years in good health and CMV-seronegative.

The chain joins TRBV19 to TRBJ2-7; D possibly corresponds to TRBD1 (5 bases). CDR3 length: 12 residues. CDR1 is LNHDA and CDR2 is SQIVND in the germline V gene (reference sequence). The V and J ends lost 6 bases and 7 bases respectively, with 13 bases between them. This CDR3 reads CASSQTAAEQYF. The CDR3 DNA follows: TGTGCCAGTAGCCAGACAGCCGCGGAGCAGTACTTC.

V gene TRBV5-4 combines with J gene TRBJ2-1; 7 bases are a match to TRBD2. V was clipped by 10 bases and J by 0 bases; unmatched bases: 10. The germline V gene encodes CDR1 SGHNT and CDR2 YYREEE (reference sequence). The CDR3 runs to 15 residues. The CDR3: CAACSGPSSYNEQFF. CDR3 nucleotides: TGTGCCGCCTGTAGCGGGCCGAGCTCCTACAATGAGCAGTTCTTC.

This chain joins TRBV2 and TRBJ1-3, with 7 bases lining up with TRBD1. Looked up from germline, CDR1 is SNHLY and CDR2 is FYNNEI. The CDR3 runs to 14 residues. Trimming at V came to 3 bases and at J to 7 bases, leaving 6 bases not matched to a gene. The CDR3 DNA reads TGTGCCAGCAGTGATGCGGACAGGTCCAACACCATATATTTT. This codes for CASSDADRSNTIYF. Full variable domain (missing parts from reference TRBV2 and TRBJ1-3): EPEVTQTPSHQVTQMGQEVILRCVPISNHLYFYWYRQILGQKVEFLVSFYNNEISEKSEIFDDQFSVERPDGSNFTLKIRSTKLEDSAMYFCASSDADRSNTIYFGEGSWLTVV.

V gene TRBV4-3 combines with J gene TRBJ2-1, with TRBD2 matching 8 bases. The germline V gene encodes CDR1 LGHNA and CDR2 YSLEER. V was clipped by 3 bases and J by 8 bases; unmatched bases: 6. This CDR3 comprises 14 residues. The CDR3: CASSHPAGGDEQFF. The CDR3 DNA sequence: TGCGCCAGCAGCCACCCCGCGGGGGGCGATGAGCAGTTCTTC.

J is TRBJ2-7 and V is TRBV10-2, with a possible D match to TRBD2 (6 bases). In germline, CDR1 is WSHSY, CDR2 SAAADI. The CDR3 contains 13 residues. Trimming took 6 bases from V and 7 from J, leaving 16 bases between them. Here the CDR3 DNA reads TGCGCCAGCAGCCCCCCCCCGGGGAGGGAGCAGTACTTC. Encoded protein: CASSPPPGREQYF.

The V and J genes are TRBV4-1 and TRBJ1-6, with D possibly being TRBD1 (6 bases). Per germline, CDR1 MGHRA and CDR2 YSYEKL. The V end lost 0 bases, the J end lost 6 bases, and 12 bases lay between the germline ends. CDR3 length: 16 residues. The CDR3 DNA follows: TGCGCCAGCAGCCAAGATAAGGCAGGGGCTAATTCACCCCTCCACTTT. This gives the protein CASSQDKAGANSPLHF.

CDR3 DNA: TGTGCCAGCAGTTCCCAGGGAGAGACCCAGGGGTATGGCTACACCTTC. This encodes CASSSQGETQGYGYTF. The rearrangement joins TRBV6-6 to TRBJ1-2; maybe TRBD1 (6 bases). Germline V gene lookup returns CDR1 MNHNY and CDR2 SVGAGI (reference sequence). The CDR3 contains 16 residues. V was clipped by 4 bases and J by 5 bases, with 20 bases between them.

For this clone: Other DNA sequences of this sample code for an identical CDR3. This chain connects TRBV5-1 to TRBJ2-5; 8 bases are shared with TRBD1. Trimming cost V 4 bases and J 1 base; bases outside gene matches: 3. Germline-derived CDR1 and CDR2 are SGHRS and YFSETQ. There are 14 residues in the CDR3. The CDR3 region has the DNA TGCGCCAGCAGCCTAACAGGGGGCCAAGAGACCCAGTACTTC. Translation gives CASSLTGGQETQYF.

This sequence joins TRBV5-1 and TRBJ2-1; the D gene is possibly TRBD1 (7 bases). The germline V gene encodes CDR1 SGHRS and CDR2 YFSETQ. Trimming took off 2 bases at V and 7 bases at J, with 10 bases between the two ends. CDR3 length equals 13 residues. CDR3 in DNA: TGCGCCAGCAGCTTCCCAGGGGGGAATGAGCAGTTCTTC. Translated: CASSFPGGNEQFF.

This clone was observed a single time. This chain joins TRBV7-6 and TRBJ2-5; 7 positions match TRBD1. CDR3 size: 14 residues. V was pared by 1 base and J by 6 bases, with 5 bases of the junction left unmatched. Germline lookup yields CDR1 SGHVS and CDR2 FNYEAQ. The CDR3 bases are TGTGCCAGCAGCTTAGGGGGGACAGTCCAGACCCAGTACTTC. As protein: CASSLGGTVQTQYF.

This chain uses TRBV4-1 with TRBJ1-1; tentatively, D is TRBD1 (5 bases). Germline V gene data show CDR1 as MGHRA and CDR2 as YSYEKL. V was shortened by 2 bases and J by 2 bases, with 12 bases between the two germline ends. The CDR3 has 15 amino acids. CDR3 DNA sequence: TGCGCCAGCAGCCAATTTTTACAGGAAAACACTGAAGCTTTCTTT. This sequence encodes CASSQFLQENTEAFF.

The J gene is TRBJ1-5, the V gene TRBV10-1; 12 nucleotides line up with TRBD1. Per germline, CDR1 WNHNN and CDR2 SYGVQD (reference sequence). The CDR3 runs 17 residues. The V and J ends lost 9 bases and 1 base, in that order; junction bases with no gene match: 10. In DNA, the CDR3 is TGCGCCAGTCCGGGACAGGGGGCTTTCGGGAGCAATCAGCCCCAGCATTTT. It yields the protein CASPGQGAFGSNQPQHF.

The chain couples TRBV5-1 to TRBJ2-7; a possible D gene is TRBD2 (5 bases). The CDR3 has 14 amino acids. Germline V CDR1 and CDR2: SGHRS, YFSETQ. V was clipped by 2 bases and J by 3 bases, with 12 bases between them. The CDR3 DNA reads TGCGCCAGCAGCTTAGCTAGCAGTAACTACGAGCAGTACTTC. Encoded protein: CASSLASSNYEQYF. The full variable domain, completed using reference TRBV5-1 and TRBJ2-7, is KAGVTQTPRYLIKTRGQQVTLSCSPISGHRSVSWYQQTPGQGLQFLFEYFSETQRNKGNFPGRFSGRQFSNSRSEMNVSTLELGDSALYLCASSLASSNYEQYFGPGTRLTVT.

The chain joins TRBV5-6 to TRBJ1-5, with D possibly TRBD1 on 6 matching bases. The CDR3 has 16 amino acids. The germline V and J ends were trimmed by 1 base and 1 base, with 12 bases remaining between them. Germline V gene lookup returns CDR1 SGHDT and CDR2 YYEEEE. CDR3 sequence (DNA): TGTGCCAGCAGCTTGTTCGCAGGGGCCAGCAATCAGCCCCAGCATTTT. This encodes CASSLFAGASNQPQHF.

This chain connects TRBV9 to TRBJ2-1, with 14 bases lining up with TRBD2. The length of the CDR3 is 17 residues. CDR1 is SGDLS and CDR2 is YYNGEE in the germline V gene. The J segment lost 4 bases and the V segment lost 4 bases, leaving 7 bases of the junction unmatched. The CDR3 here is CASSPHGLAGGYNEQFF. In DNA, the CDR3 is TGTGCCAGCAGCCCCCACGGACTAGCGGGGGGTTACAATGAGCAGTTCTTC.

V usage is TRBV5-1 and J usage is TRBJ1-2; 9 bases are a match to TRBD1. J lost 5 bases, V lost 4 bases, and 9 bases had no gene match. The CDR3 spans 15 residues. Germline V gene lookup returns CDR1 SGHRS and CDR2 YFSETQ. CDR3 residues: CASSREQGAQYGYTF. The CDR3 coding sequence is TGCGCCAGCAGCCGGGAACAGGGGGCGCAGTATGGCTACACCTTC. Full variable domain (rest looked up from reference TRBV5-1 and TRBJ1-2): KAGVTQTPRYLIKTRGQQVTLSCSPISGHRSVSWYQQTPGQGLQFLFEYFSETQRNKGNFPGRFSGRQFSNSRSEMNVSTLELGDSALYLCASSREQGAQYGYTFGSGTRLTVV.

The rearrangement joins TRBV28 to TRBJ1-3; D gene ambiguous. Germline V gives CDR1 MDHEN, CDR2 SYDVKM. The CDR3 loop spans 14 amino acids. V gave up 8 bases and J gave up 0 bases, with 11 bases separating them. CDR3 in amino acids: CASLTPSSGNTIYF. The CDR3 DNA follows: TGTGCCAGCCTGACACCGAGCTCTGGAAACACCATATATTTT.

This chain connects TRBV27 to TRBJ1-2; no reliable D call. The CDR3 is 13 amino acids. Germline V lookup: CDR1 MNHEY, CDR2 SMNVEV (reference sequence). Trimming shortened V by 5 bases and J by 5 bases, and 12 bases separated the two germline ends. CDR3: CASSPKPRYGYTF. As DNA, the CDR3 is TGTGCCAGCAGTCCCAAGCCCCGTTATGGCTACACCTTC.

J is TRBJ1-4 and V is TRBV2, with no clear D. CDR3 size: 16 residues. V lost 1 base and J 5 bases, leaving 14 bases between the germline ends. Per germline, CDR1 SNHLY and CDR2 FYNNEI. The CDR3: CASSEVRAVTNEKLFF. The DNA of the CDR3 is TGTGCCAGCAGTGAAGTGAGGGCAGTGACCAATGAAAAACTGTTTTTT. The whole variable domain, filled in from reference TRBV2 and TRBJ1-4, reads EPEVTQTPSHQVTQMGQEVILRCVPISNHLYFYWYRQILGQKVEFLVSFYNNEISEKSEIFDDQFSVERPDGSNFTLKIRSTKLEDSAMYFCASSEVRAVTNEKLFFGSGTQLSVL.

The chain is built from TRBV7-6 and TRBJ1-1; 8 nucleotides align to TRBD1. Trimming took 1 base from V and 3 from J; bases not matched to a gene: 10. Germline CDR1 SGHVS, CDR2 FNYEAQ. The CDR3 runs 17 residues. This CDR3 reads CASSLGGRGRPDTEAFF. DNA for the CDR3: TGTGCCAGCAGCTTAGGGGGCAGGGGGCGTCCGGACACTGAAGCTTTCTTT.